This T cell receptor beta chain was sequenced during a study of radiotherapy plus CTLA-4 blockade in lung cancer. Study-wide context: Of the patients, about 17% showed objective responses and about 29% attained disease control.

V shed 6 bases and J shed 6 bases, with 21 bases lying between them. Germline values: CDR1 MNHNS, CDR2 SASEGT. The CDR3 extends over 15 amino acids. Regarding the study as a whole: Reported findings show early blood T cell clone dynamics, with interferon-beta, best predicted response. Radiotherapy plus ipilimumab was followed by expansion in blood of tumor-derived TCR clones.

Regarding this clone: Its target is unknown.

Profiling relied on immunoSEQ multiplex PCR, and the TCRdb table lists in-frame clones only, not all of them. The table shows tens of thousands of clones, with around 90% occurring only once. This chain connects TRBV6-1 to TRBJ2-7, with a weak D call TRBD1 (5 bases). The sequence was collected from a human donor with non-small cell lung cancer that progressed on radiotherapy plus ipilimumab. The specimen comprised peripheral blood, sampled from a patient treated with radiotherapy plus ipilimumab. The CDR3 region has the DNA TGTGCCAGCAGCCTATCCTCAGCCCCAACAGGCGAGCAGTACTTC. It specifies CASSLSSAPTGEQYF.